These 4 T cell receptor beta chains came from one sample sequenced in a study of breast tumors, draining lymph nodes, adjacent tissues. TCRdb re-analysed the multiplex PCR reads in MiXCR, keeping a single row per CDR3 protein. The sample holds some 250,000 distinct CDR3 sequences, around 34% seen once. Breast cancer patients provided tissue from their axillary draining lymph nodes. The sequencing input was axillary lymph node tissue. The receptors derive from a female donor with breast cancer. Some clones in this sample may be carry-over from other donors' samples.

To note about this clonotype: A read error may be the cause here, since a much bigger clone is one base away. The V and J genes are TRBV11-2 and TRBJ2-5; 8 positions match TRBD2. Germline V CDR1 and CDR2: SGHAT, FQNNGV. The CDR3 is 15 amino acids. The V segment lost 7 bases and the J segment 4 bases; nucleotides outside the gene matches: 11. The DNA for the CDR3 is TGTGCCAGCAACATGTTACGGACTAGCTCAGAGACCCAGTACTTC. This codes for CASNMLRTSSETQYF.

The chain employs TRBV12-3 or TRBV12-4 and TRBJ2-5, with 7 bases fitting TRBD1. There are 15 residues in the CDR3. Losses at the gene ends were 4 bases for V and 1 base for J; bases not matched to a gene: 6. The DNA for the CDR3 is TGTGCCAGCAGTTCCTGGGACAGCTCCCAAGAGACCCAGTACTTC. Its translation: CASSSWDSSQETQYF.

This chain links TRBV24-1 with TRBJ2-3, with 10 bases identical to TRBD1. CDR3 size: 15 residues. CDR1 is KGHDR and CDR2 is SFDVKD in the germline V gene. The junction had 0 bases not matched to a gene; V was cut back by 3 bases and J by 1 base. In DNA form, the CDR3 reads TGTGCCACCAGTGATGGGACAGGGGGCACAGATACGCAGTATTTT. It translates to CATSDGTGGTDTQYF.

This clonotype showed up many times. This chain connects TRBV6-6 to TRBJ1-2; 9 bases are a match to TRBD1. This CDR3 is 14 amino acids long. Trimming took 2 bases from V and 5 from J; bases not matched to a gene: 3. Germline V gene lookup returns CDR1 MNHNY and CDR2 SVGAGI (reference sequence). CDR3 bases: TGTGCCAGCAGTTACGGGACAGGGAAGTATGGCTACACCTTC. The encoded protein is CASSYGTGKYGYTF.